This entry lists 26 T cell receptor beta chains sequenced from one sample in a study of early T cells in non-severe SARS-CoV-2 infection. MiXCR was run by TCRdb on the 5' RACE reads, yielding one entry per CDR3 protein. Of some 82,000 distinct CDR3 sequences listed, 10% to 15% are singletons. The sample consisted of whole blood, taken at baseline. Receptors were obtained from an adult who was a healthcare worker with PCR-confirmed SARS-CoV-2 infection or an uninfected control (not recorded which).

The rearrangement links TRBV12-3 or TRBV12-4 to TRBJ2-5; D gene ambiguous. The CDR3 sequence is 14 residues long. V was trimmed by 2 bases and J by 4 bases, leaving 11 bases between them. The CDR3 loop reads CASSLSPSGETQYF. The CDR3 nucleotides read TGTGCCAGCAGTTTAAGTCCCTCGGGAGAGACCCAGTACTTC.

This clonotype occurred a few times. The rearrangement joins TRBV29-1 to TRBJ1-1, with a weak D call TRBD1 (5 bases). V gave up 4 bases and J gave up 4 bases, with 16 bases separating them. The CDR3 sequence is 14 residues long. The germline CDR1 and CDR2 sequences are SQVTM and ANQGSEA. The CDR3: CSVAVMGRGTEAFF. Here the CDR3 DNA reads TGCAGCGTTGCAGTGATGGGGAGGGGCACTGAAGCTTTCTTT.

This rearrangement joins TRBV14 to TRBJ2-7; D is undetermined. The CDR3 sequence is 13 residues long. CDR1 and CDR2 from the germline V gene are SGHDN and FVKESK. The V end lost 3 bases, the J end lost 3 bases, and 9 bases lay between the germline ends. CDR3 residues: CASSQQENYEQYF. The CDR3 nucleotides are TGTGCCAGCAGCCAGCAGGAGAACTACGAGCAGTACTTC. Filled out from reference TRBV14 and TRBJ2-7, the complete variable domain reads EAGVTQFPSHSVIEKGQTVTLRCDPISGHDNLYWYRRVMGKEIKFLLHFVKESKQDESGMPNNRFLAERTGGTYSTLKVQPAELEDSGVYFCASSQQENYEQYFGPGTRLTVT.

This clonotype was recorded many times. This chain uses TRBV3-1 with TRBJ2-5; 7 bases fit TRBD2. V shed 1 base and J 4 bases; nucleotides not matched to a gene: 6. The germline gives CDR1 LGHDT, CDR2 YNNKEL (reference sequence). The CDR3 sequence is 15 residues long. The CDR3, as DNA: TGTGCCAGCAGCCAAGCGGGGGGAGTCGCAGAGACCCAGTACTTC. Protein sequence: CASSQAGGVAETQYF.

This clonotype was recorded at least ten times. The gene calls are TRBV2 and TRBJ2-2; D is undetermined. V lost 4 bases, J lost 7 bases, and 7 bases lay in between. The CDR3 is 12 amino acids. CDR1 is SNHLY and CDR2 is FYNNEI in the germline V gene. The CDR3 DNA is TGTGCCAGCAGTGGGGGTGGCGGGGAGCTGTTTTTT. Translated: CASSGGGGELFF.

The sample holds a few counts of this clonotype. The V call is TRBV28, the J call TRBJ2-7, with D possibly matching TRBD2 (5 bases). Germline CDR1 and CDR2: MDHEN and SYDVKM. The CDR3 consists of 12 residues. Trimming shortened V by 3 bases and J by 6 bases, and 9 bases separated the two germline ends. The CDR3 sequence is CASSLARGEQYF. Written as DNA, the CDR3 is TGTGCCAGCAGTTTGGCCCGGGGCGAGCAGTACTTC.

This clonotype was detected a few times. V gene TRBV6-2 or TRBV6-3 combines with J gene TRBJ2-1, with D possibly being TRBD1 (7 bases). This CDR3 has 15 residues. The V end was cut by 7 bases, the J end by 0 bases, with 13 bases between. Germline lookup yields CDR1 MNHEY and CDR2 SVGEGT. The CDR3, as DNA: TGTGCCAGCAAGGGGGCGGGGCGCTCCTACAATGAGCAGTTCTTC. It yields the protein CASKGAGRSYNEQFF.

The CDR3 nucleotides read TGTGCCAGTAGCCTCTTTAGTGATAGCAATCAGCCCCAGCATTTT. Amino acid sequence: CASSLFSDSNQPQHF. The V call is TRBV19, the J call TRBJ1-5, with no clear D. CDR3 length: 15 amino acids. Germline values: CDR1 LNHDA, CDR2 SQIVND (reference sequence). Trimming took 6 bases from V and 0 from J, leaving 12 bases between them.

The V and J genes are TRBV6-5 and TRBJ2-3; D unresolved. CDR3 length: 14 amino acids. Germline CDR1 and CDR2: MNHEY and SVGAGI. V lost 6 bases to trimming and J lost 4 bases, with 14 bases between them. DNA of the CDR3: TGTGCCAGCAGATTACAACGGTTTGCAGATACGCAGTATTTT. This codes for CASRLQRFADTQYF.

This clonotype was detected a few times. V is TRBV12-3 or TRBV12-4 and J is TRBJ1-6; D is unresolved. V lost 1 base to trimming and J lost 7 bases, with 11 bases between them. The CDR3 totals 15 residues. The CDR3, as DNA: TGTGCCAGCAGTTTAGGGGCAGGCCCCAATTCACCCCTCCACTTT. Amino acids: CASSLGAGPNSPLHF.

The J gene is TRBJ2-7, the V gene TRBV7-9; TRBD1 matches 7 bases. From germline, CDR1 is SEHNR and CDR2 FQNEAQ (reference sequence). The junction had 8 bases not matched to a gene; V was cut back by 7 bases and J by 5 bases. This CDR3 comprises 13 residues. The CDR3 protein is CASKRTGVDEQYF. CDR3 coding DNA: TGTGCCAGCAAGAGAACAGGGGTTGACGAGCAGTACTTC.

This clonotype has only a few counts. This chain uses TRBV18 with TRBJ2-5; D is uncertain. Germline CDR1 reads KGHSH; CDR2 reads LQKENI. CDR3 length: 14 residues. V was cut by 3 bases and J by 5 bases, with 13 bases left in between. CDR3 in DNA: TGTGCCAGCTCACCCGCAATTATGGGCGAGACCCAGTACTTC. This encodes CASSPAIMGETQYF.

This clonotype was detected a few times. The CDR3 reads CASSFAGSTDTQYF. CDR3 bases: TGCGCCAGCAGCTTTGCGGGAAGCACAGATACGCAGTATTTT. The chain is built from TRBV5-1 and TRBJ2-3; tentatively, D is TRBD2 (6 bases). The germline V gene encodes CDR1 SGHRS and CDR2 YFSETQ. There are 14 residues in the CDR3. The germline V and J ends were trimmed by 2 bases and 0 bases, with 7 bases remaining between them.

This clonotype was seen a handful of times. V is TRBV6-5 and J is TRBJ1-3, with 8 nucleotides matching TRBD1. Unmatched junction bases numbered 8, after V lost 7 bases and J lost 3 bases. The CDR3 is 15 residues long. Germline CDR1 and CDR2: MNHEY and SVGAGI. CDR3 residues: CASTLGQGYGNTIYF. CDR3 sequence (DNA): TGTGCCAGCACCCTAGGACAGGGCTATGGAAACACCATATATTTT.

The chain carries TRBV15 and TRBJ2-1; 10 nucleotides agree with TRBD2. CDR1 is LNHNV, CDR2 YYDKDF, per germline (reference sequence). The CDR3 consists of 15 residues. Trimming removed 1 base from V and 7 bases from J; junction bases left unmatched: 4. The DNA of the CDR3 is TGTGCCACCAGCAGAGTAGCGGGAGGTGGAAATGAGCAGTTCTTC. Amino acids: CATSRVAGGGNEQFF.

This clonotype showed up just a few times. This rearrangement joins TRBV18 to TRBJ1-5; 8 bases are shared with TRBD1. V gave up 4 bases and J gave up 6 bases; unmatched junction bases: 5. Germline-derived CDR1 and CDR2 are KGHSH and LQKENI. This CDR3 has 14 amino acids. CDR3 protein: CASSLDREGQPQHF. In nucleotides, the CDR3 is TGTGCCAGCTCACTGGACAGGGAGGGTCAGCCCCAGCATTTT.

The chain employs TRBV10-3 and TRBJ2-5; the match to TRBD2 covers 8 bases. CDR1 ENHRY and CDR2 SYGVKD come from the germline V gene. The CDR3 totals 13 residues. V shed 4 bases, J shed 4 bases, and the junction held 2 bases outside the gene matches. The CDR3 nucleotides read TGTGCCATCAGTGGGGGACTAGGAGAGACCCAGTACTTC. Translating it yields CAISGGLGETQYF.

This clonotype was seen ten or more times. This rearrangement joins TRBV29-1 to TRBJ2-7; 8 nucleotides match TRBD2. This CDR3 has 14 amino acids. Trimming removed 4 bases from V and 2 bases from J; junction bases left unmatched: 7. Germline values: CDR1 SQVTM, CDR2 ANQGSEA. In nucleotides, the CDR3 is TGCAGCGTTGTGGCCGGGAGGGGGGCCTACGAGCAGTACTTC. Translated: CSVVAGRGAYEQYF.

Many counts were recorded for this clonotype. J is TRBJ2-5 and V is TRBV29-1, with a possible D match to TRBD1 (5 bases). Trimming cost V 7 bases and J 1 base, with 10 bases left between them. This CDR3 has 12 residues. Looked up from germline, CDR1 is SQVTM and CDR2 is ANQGSEA. The CDR3 loop is CSASRAQETQYF. CDR3 sequence (DNA): TGCAGCGCCTCCAGGGCCCAAGAGACCCAGTACTTC.

Notes on this clonotype: An end of the junction differs from the germline gene, which may be a read error. The chain recombines TRBV27 with TRBJ2-1; the match to TRBD2 covers 9 bases. This CDR3 is 15 amino acids long. The V gene's germline CDR1 is MNHEY and CDR2 SMNVEV (reference sequence). The CDR3 DNA is TGTGCCAGCAGTTTACGCGGGAGGGGGGACAATAAGCAGTTCTTC. Its protein product is CASSLRGRGDNKQFF.

To note about this clonotype: An end of the junction does not agree with germline; a read error may underlie this. The chain couples TRBV11-3 to TRBJ2-7; D may correspond to TRBD1 or TRBD2 (5 bases each). The germline V gene has CDR1 SGHNT and CDR2 YENEEA. The CDR3 has 16 residues. The CDR3, as DNA: TGTGCCAGCAGCTTTTACGGGACCGACGAGCAGGACGAGCAGTGCTTC. As protein: CASSFYGTDEQDEQCF.

The V and J genes are TRBV5-1 and TRBJ2-7; tentative D call: TRBD1 (7 bases). In germline, CDR1 is SGHRS, CDR2 YFSETQ. The CDR3 is made up of 15 amino acids. With 3 bases removed from V and 0 bases from J, the gap between germline ends came to 13 bases. This CDR3 reads CASSWGDSSSYEQYF. CDR3 bases: TGCGCCAGCAGCTGGGGGGACAGCAGCTCCTACGAGCAGTACTTC. The entire variable domain, with the rest obtained from reference TRBV5-1 and TRBJ2-7, is as follows: KAGVTQTPRYLIKTRGQQVTLSCSPISGHRSVSWYQQTPGQGLQFLFEYFSETQRNKGNFPGRFSGRQFSNSRSEMNVSTLELGDSALYLCASSWGDSSSYEQYFGPGTRLTVT.

This clonotype was counted at least ten times. This sequence joins TRBV20-1 and TRBJ1-2; no firm D call. The germline V gene has CDR1 DFQATT and CDR2 SNEGSKA (reference sequence). The V end lost 0 bases, the J end lost 2 bases, and 10 bases lay between the germline ends. CDR3 length: 14 residues. CDR3 nucleotides: TGCAGTGCTAGAGAACGAGATCGGAACTATGGCTACACCTTC. Its translation: CSARERDRNYGYTF.

V is TRBV9 and J is TRBJ1-6; tentative D call: TRBD1 (5 bases). CDR3 length: 15 residues. The V gene's germline CDR1 is SGDLS and CDR2 YYNGEE. Trimming removed 0 bases from V and 10 bases from J, with 14 bases in between. The CDR3: CASSVGGTKGSPLHF. CDR3 nucleotides: TGTGCCAGCAGCGTAGGGGGGACGAAAGGGTCACCCCTCCACTTT.

This clonotype was seen repeatedly, ten times or more. The chain recombines TRBV12-3 or TRBV12-4 with TRBJ1-2; D remains unclear. V lost 6 bases and J lost 2, with 10 bases in between. The CDR3 contains 13 residues. CDR3 in amino acids: CASSPFPNYGYTF. CDR3 DNA: TGTGCCAGCAGCCCATTTCCGAACTATGGCTACACCTTC.

This clonotype was observed a handful of times. J is TRBJ2-1 and V is TRBV5-5; 7 bases are shared with TRBD2. The junction had 10 bases not matched to a gene; V was cut back by 4 bases and J by 0 bases. The CDR3 length is 17 residues. The germline CDR1 and CDR2 sequences are SGHKS and YYEKEE (reference sequence). The CDR3 is CASSPGLLAVSYNEQFF. CDR3 nucleotides: TGTGCCAGCAGCCCCGGCCTCCTAGCGGTCTCCTACAATGAGCAGTTCTTC.